The 32 T cell receptor beta chains in this list originate from one sample, sequenced in a study of blood T cell repertoires in COVID-19. Only in-frame clones appear in the TCRdb table, and some are missing; sequencing was by immunoSEQ multiplex PCR. This sample has about 35,000 clones; 80% to 90% occur once, and the top ten carry around 40%. Sequenced: peripheral blood. The receptors shown here come from a human donor in a cohort sampled during active COVID-19.

The chain couples TRBV19 to TRBJ2-6; no clear D. CDR1 and CDR2 (germline): LNHDA, SQIVND (reference sequence). V was cut by 5 bases and J by 2 bases, with 13 bases left in between. There are 16 residues in the CDR3. Written as DNA, the CDR3 is TGTGCCAGTAGTCCCCGCAGAAATACTGGGGCCAACGTCCTGACTTTC. Translated, it gives CASSPRRNTGANVLTF.

V gene TRBV7-8 combines with J gene TRBJ1-2; perhaps TRBD1 as D (6 bases). Germline V CDR1 and CDR2: SGHVS, FQNEAQ. Trimming took 3 bases from V and 7 from J, leaving 15 bases between them. This CDR3 comprises 14 residues. CDR3 DNA: TGTGCCAGCAGCTTCGGGACAAGTCGTGTTGGCTACACCTTC. Translating gives CASSFGTSRVGYTF.

The chain carries TRBV21-1 and TRBJ1-1. TRBV21-1 constitutes a pseudogene. This CDR3 region has 14 residues. DNA for the CDR3: TGTGCCAGCAGCATGAATGATTGGGAGACTGAAGCTTTCTTT. Translated: CASSMNDWETEAFF.

The chain links TRBV7-2 to TRBJ2-1; 9 nucleotides agree with TRBD2. V lost 1 base and J lost 7; bases outside the gene matches: 5. Germline assignment: CDR1 SGHTA and CDR2 FQGNSA. The CDR3 contains 15 residues. CDR3: CASSLGGSGGNEQFF. The CDR3 bases are TGTGCCAGCAGCTTAGGAGGTAGCGGGGGAAATGAGCAGTTCTTC.

The CDR3 here is CASSLAMATEAFF. DNA for the CDR3: TGTGCCAGCAGCTTAGCGATGGCCACTGAAGCTTTCTTT. The rearrangement links TRBV7-2 to TRBJ1-1; D is undetermined. Deletions cut 0 bases from V and 4 bases from J, with 6 bases between. This CDR3 is 13 amino acids long. Germline CDR1 SGHTA, CDR2 FQGNSA.

V gene TRBV10-2 combines with J gene TRBJ2-3, with 11 bases that match TRBD1. Germline loops: CDR1 WSHSY, CDR2 SAAADI. Trimming cost V 6 bases and J 6 bases; bases outside gene matches: 14. The CDR3 totals 17 residues. This chain's CDR3 is CASSPGTGGPIGDTQYF. DNA of the CDR3: TGCGCCAGCAGCCCCGGGACAGGGGGGCCAATCGGGGATACGCAGTATTTT.

The J gene is TRBJ2-7, the V gene TRBV10-1; TRBD1 matches at 11 bases. Germline trimming cut 5 bases from V and 7 bases from J; bases unmatched to any gene: 7. The CDR3 contains 14 residues. The germline gives CDR1 WNHNN, CDR2 SYGVQD (reference sequence). The CDR3 coding sequence is TGCGCCAGCAGTAGGACAGGGGGCAAGGCGGAGCAGTACTTC. This sequence encodes CASSRTGGKAEQYF.

This chain links TRBV3-1 (or the pseudogene TRBV3-2) with TRBJ2-1; D possibly corresponds to TRBD1 (6 bases). V was trimmed by 1 base and J by 7 bases, leaving 14 bases between them. Germline V CDR1 and CDR2: LGHDT, YNNKEL (reference sequence). The CDR3 is 15 residues long. The chain's CDR3 is CASSQGSGVKNEQFF. The CDR3 DNA is TGTGCCAGCAGCCAAGGGTCAGGGGTTAAGAATGAGCAGTTCTTC.

The J gene is TRBJ1-1, the V gene TRBV6-5; D ambiguous. Germline CDR1 and CDR2: MNHEY and SVGAGI. CDR3 length equals 15 residues. V was clipped by 4 bases and J by 0 bases, with 12 bases between them. The CDR3 nucleotides read TGTGCCAGCAGTTTTCTACGGCGGTTGAACACTGAAGCTTTCTTT. It yields the protein CASSFLRRLNTEAFF.

The V gene is TRBV5-1, the J gene TRBJ2-7; 8 nucleotides match TRBD1. Trimming removed 3 bases from V and 3 bases from J; junction bases left unmatched: 2. Looked up from germline, CDR1 is SGHRS and CDR2 is YFSETQ. The CDR3 consists of 13 residues. The CDR3 loop is CASSSTGVYEQYF. CDR3 DNA sequence: TGCGCCAGCAGCTCGACAGGGGTCTACGAGCAGTACTTC.

This sequence joins TRBV5-4 and TRBJ2-2; maybe TRBD2 (5 bases). There are 15 residues in the CDR3. Germline CDR1 and CDR2: SGHNT and YYREEE (reference sequence). The germline V and J ends were trimmed by 3 bases and 5 bases, with 14 bases remaining between them. The CDR3 loop reads CASSSGLRGTGELFF. CDR3 sequence (DNA): TGTGCCAGCAGCTCGGGCCTCAGAGGGACCGGGGAGCTGTTTTTT.

The V call is TRBV7-8, the J call TRBJ1-5; no firm D call. Trimming removed 1 base at V and 3 bases at J, with 10 bases between. This CDR3 comprises 15 residues. CDR1 and CDR2 (germline): SGHVS, FQNEAQ. DNA for the CDR3: TGTGCCAGCAGCTTAGGGGGAGGTAACAATCAGCCCCAGCATTTT. It yields the protein CASSLGGGNNQPQHF.

This chain links TRBV11-2 with TRBJ2-5, with 16 nucleotides matching TRBD2. The V gene's germline CDR1 is SGHAT and CDR2 FQNNGV. The CDR3 totals 18 residues. Losses at the gene ends were 3 bases for V and 3 bases for J; bases not matched to a gene: 7. The CDR3 is CASSFVPGLAGGKETQYF. Here the CDR3 DNA reads TGTGCCAGCAGCTTCGTCCCGGGACTAGCGGGGGGGAAAGAGACCCAGTACTTC.

This clone was observed once. One end of the junction fails to match germline, which may point to a read error. The chain combines TRBV3-1 (or the pseudogene TRBV3-2) with TRBJ2-1; 8 positions agree with TRBD1. CDR1 is LGHDT and CDR2 is YNNKEL in the germline V gene (reference sequence). This CDR3 has 12 residues. This CDR3 reads CAGSRQGTEQFF. The CDR3, as DNA: TGTGCCGGCAGCAGACAGGGGACTGAGCAGTTCTTC.

The J gene is TRBJ2-5, the V gene TRBV2, with TRBD2 identical over 8 bases. With 4 bases clipped from V and 2 bases from J, the junction kept 6 bases outside the gene matches. Germline-derived CDR1 and CDR2 are SNHLY and FYNNEI. The CDR3 has 15 residues. CDR3 amino acids: CASSVGGTRQETQYF. The CDR3 DNA follows: TGTGCCAGCAGTGTAGGGGGGACTAGGCAAGAGACCCAGTACTTC.

The chain carries TRBV6-5 and TRBJ1-5, with D perhaps matching TRBD1 (6 bases). V was cut by 4 bases and J by 7 bases, with 14 bases left in between. This CDR3 has 14 residues. Looked up from germline, CDR1 is MNHEY and CDR2 is SVGAGI. The CDR3 loop is CASSWLRGGQPQHF. The DNA for the CDR3 is TGTGCCAGCAGTTGGCTCAGGGGTGGCCAGCCCCAGCATTTT.

The V call is TRBV5-8, the J call TRBJ1-5, with D tentatively TRBD1 (5 bases). This CDR3 has 17 amino acids. The germline V and J ends were trimmed by 3 bases and 0 bases, with 16 bases remaining between them. Germline CDR1 is SGHTS and CDR2 is YDEGEE. This chain's CDR3 is CASSSWGGAHSNQPQHF. CDR3 nucleotide sequence: TGTGCCAGCAGCTCCTGGGGCGGGGCTCATAGCAATCAGCCCCAGCATTTT.

This clone was found a few times. The chain is built from TRBV11-2 and TRBJ2-7; 8 bases fit TRBD1. In germline, CDR1 is SGHAT, CDR2 FQNNGV. Trimming removed 1 base from V and 4 bases from J; junction bases left unmatched: 6. The CDR3 has 15 residues. The chain's CDR3 is CASSLGGTGDYEQYF. The CDR3 DNA is TGTGCCAGCAGCTTAGGGGGGACAGGCGATTACGAGCAGTACTTC. Complete variable domain (other parts from reference TRBV11-2 and TRBJ2-7): EAGVAQSPRYKIIEKRQSVAFWCNPISGHATLYWYQQILGQGPKLLIQFQNNGVVDDSQLPKDRFSAERLKGVDSTLKIQPAKLEDSAVYLCASSLGGTGDYEQYFGPGTRLTVT.

The J gene is TRBJ1-5, the V gene TRBV28; 12 bases are a match to TRBD1. Germline loops: CDR1 MDHEN, CDR2 SYDVKM. V was clipped by 5 bases and J by 7 bases; unmatched bases: 3. This CDR3 has 14 amino acids. CDR3 sequence (DNA): TGTGCCAGCAGTGGGACAGGGGGCAGGCAGCCCCAGCATTTT. This translates into CASSGTGGRQPQHF.

The chain recombines TRBV6-2 or TRBV6-3 with TRBJ2-1; D possibly corresponds to TRBD2 (7 bases). V was cut by 0 bases and J by 6 bases, with 12 bases left in between. This CDR3 is 15 amino acids long. The V gene's germline CDR1 is MNHEY and CDR2 SVGEGT. DNA of the CDR3: TGTGCCAGCAGTTACTCCGTGAGGGGGGGCAATGAGCAGTTCTTC. Amino acid sequence: CASSYSVRGGNEQFF.

The gene calls are TRBV28 and TRBJ1-6; TRBD1 aligns across 7 bases. This CDR3 has 14 residues. CDR1 and CDR2 from the germline V gene are MDHEN and SYDVKM. Trimming at V came to 10 bases and at J to 7 bases, leaving 10 bases not matched to a gene. The chain's CDR3 is CATFPGGRNSPLHF. The CDR3 DNA reads TGTGCCACCTTCCCAGGGGGACGGAATTCACCCCTCCACTTT.

The chain links TRBV27 to TRBJ1-6, with a possible D match to TRBD1 (5 bases). This CDR3 region has 14 residues. The V end lost 11 bases, the J end lost 5 bases, and 16 bases lay between the germline ends. Germline V gene data show CDR1 as MNHEY and CDR2 as SMNVEV (reference sequence). The CDR3 DNA follows: TGTGCCGCGGGGCGGGGAAATAATAATTCACCCCTCCACTTT. It yields the protein CAAGRGNNNSPLHF.

This clone was counted between two and nine times. The chain is built from TRBV4-1 and TRBJ1-1; 9 nucleotides agree with TRBD1. Germline V CDR1 and CDR2: MGHRA, YSYEKL. With 5 bases clipped from V and 4 bases from J, the junction kept 5 bases outside the gene matches. The CDR3 runs 14 residues. CDR3 loop: CASSAPTGGTEAFF. CDR3 DNA sequence: TGCGCCAGCAGCGCTCCGACAGGGGGCACTGAAGCTTTCTTT.

The genes are TRBV7-2 and TRBJ2-7; D unresolved. CDR3 length equals 13 residues. Deletions cut 1 base from V and 5 bases from J, with 9 bases between. Germline values: CDR1 SGHTA, CDR2 FQGNSA. The CDR3 DNA follows: TGTGCCAGCAGCTTAGTGTGGGCCCACGAGCAGTACTTC. Amino acid sequence: CASSLVWAHEQYF. Full variable domain (rest looked up from reference TRBV7-2 and TRBJ2-7): GAGVSQSPSNKVTEKGKDVELRCDPISGHTALYWYRQSLGQGLEFLIYFQGNSAPDKSGLPSDRFSAERTGGSVSTLTIQRTQQEDSAVYLCASSLVWAHEQYFGPGTRLTVT.

The chain recombines TRBV6-5 with TRBJ2-7, with TRBD1 matching over 7 bases. CDR3 length equals 14 residues. The junction had 8 bases not matched to a gene; V was cut back by 6 bases and J by 3 bases. Germline CDR1 reads MNHEY; CDR2 reads SVGAGI. CDR3 sequence: CASRPPGQRYEQYF. For the CDR3, the DNA is TGTGCCAGCAGGCCCCCGGGACAGCGCTACGAGCAGTACTTC.

This clone was observed a few times. The chain links TRBV11-2 to TRBJ2-7; 9 nucleotides match TRBD1. The CDR3 consists of 13 residues. The germline V gene encodes CDR1 SGHAT and CDR2 FQNNGV. V gave up 8 bases and J gave up 6 bases; unmatched junction bases: 8. The CDR3 region has the DNA TGTGCCAGCCTGGGACAGGGAGCAGGCGAGCAGTACTTC. Its translation: CASLGQGAGEQYF.

This rearrangement joins TRBV7-9 to TRBJ1-2; 9 bases map to TRBD1. V was clipped by 2 bases and J by 2 bases; unmatched bases: 6. Germline V gene data show CDR1 as SEHNR and CDR2 as FQNEAQ (reference sequence). The length of the CDR3 is 16 residues. The CDR3 DNA reads TGTGCCAGCAGCTTAATTTGGGACAGGGAAAACTATGGCTACACCTTC. It yields the protein CASSLIWDRENYGYTF. The full variable domain, completed using reference TRBV7-9 and TRBJ1-2, is DTGVSQNPRHKITKRGQNVTFRCDPISEHNRLYWYRQTLGQGPEFLTYFQNEAQLEKSRLLSDRFSAERPKGSFSTLEIQRTEQGDSAMYLCASSLIWDRENYGYTFGSGTRLTVV.

This chain joins TRBV11-2 and TRBJ2-2; 8 nucleotides line up with TRBD1. V gave up 5 bases and J gave up 2 bases; unmatched junction bases: 4. CDR1 and CDR2 (germline): SGHAT, FQNNGV. The CDR3 contains 15 residues. This CDR3 reads CASSPDRDNTGELFF. DNA for the CDR3: TGTGCCAGCAGCCCGGACAGGGATAACACCGGGGAGCTGTTTTTT.

This clone was seen just once. This rearrangement joins TRBV14 to TRBJ1-5, with D unresolved. The CDR3 is 16 amino acids. The V end lost 1 base, the J end lost 3 bases, and 13 bases lay between the germline ends. Per germline, CDR1 SGHDN and CDR2 FVKESK. The DNA of the CDR3 is TGTGCCAGCAGCCAAGTTGGCGGGAGCCCCAATCAGCCCCAGCATTTT. This gives the protein CASSQVGGSPNQPQHF.

The chain couples TRBV7-2 to TRBJ2-7, with 8 nucleotides matching TRBD2. Trimming removed 5 bases from V and 3 bases from J; junction bases left unmatched: 6. CDR3 length equals 14 residues. Germline V gene sequence: CDR1 SGHTA, CDR2 FQGNSA. The CDR3 spells CASSNPGGGYEQYF. CDR3 coding DNA: TGTGCCAGCAGCAACCCCGGGGGGGGCTACGAGCAGTACTTC. Together with reference TRBV7-2 and TRBJ2-7, the CDR3 gives the full variable domain: GAGVSQSPSNKVTEKGKDVELRCDPISGHTALYWYRQSLGQGLEFLIYFQGNSAPDKSGLPSDRFSAERTGGSVSTLTIQRTQQEDSAVYLCASSNPGGGYEQYFGPGTRLTVT.

The chain is built from TRBV2 and TRBJ1-1; 10 bases fit TRBD1. The V and J ends lost 6 bases and 4 bases, in that order; junction bases with no gene match: 8. The CDR3 spans 15 residues. From germline, CDR1 is SNHLY and CDR2 FYNNEI. CDR3 sequence reads: CASSRDRGGGTEAFF. The CDR3 region has the DNA TGTGCCAGCAGCCGGGACAGGGGAGGAGGCACTGAAGCTTTCTTT.

J is TRBJ2-5 and V is TRBV24-1; TRBD1 agrees at 7 bases. The germline V gene encodes CDR1 KGHDR and CDR2 SFDVKD. Losses at the gene ends were 9 bases for V and 4 bases for J; bases not matched to a gene: 10. The CDR3 runs 14 residues. The CDR3 DNA reads TGTGCCACCCGGAGGACAGGAGAGGGAGAGACCCAGTACTTC. It translates to CATRRTGEGETQYF.